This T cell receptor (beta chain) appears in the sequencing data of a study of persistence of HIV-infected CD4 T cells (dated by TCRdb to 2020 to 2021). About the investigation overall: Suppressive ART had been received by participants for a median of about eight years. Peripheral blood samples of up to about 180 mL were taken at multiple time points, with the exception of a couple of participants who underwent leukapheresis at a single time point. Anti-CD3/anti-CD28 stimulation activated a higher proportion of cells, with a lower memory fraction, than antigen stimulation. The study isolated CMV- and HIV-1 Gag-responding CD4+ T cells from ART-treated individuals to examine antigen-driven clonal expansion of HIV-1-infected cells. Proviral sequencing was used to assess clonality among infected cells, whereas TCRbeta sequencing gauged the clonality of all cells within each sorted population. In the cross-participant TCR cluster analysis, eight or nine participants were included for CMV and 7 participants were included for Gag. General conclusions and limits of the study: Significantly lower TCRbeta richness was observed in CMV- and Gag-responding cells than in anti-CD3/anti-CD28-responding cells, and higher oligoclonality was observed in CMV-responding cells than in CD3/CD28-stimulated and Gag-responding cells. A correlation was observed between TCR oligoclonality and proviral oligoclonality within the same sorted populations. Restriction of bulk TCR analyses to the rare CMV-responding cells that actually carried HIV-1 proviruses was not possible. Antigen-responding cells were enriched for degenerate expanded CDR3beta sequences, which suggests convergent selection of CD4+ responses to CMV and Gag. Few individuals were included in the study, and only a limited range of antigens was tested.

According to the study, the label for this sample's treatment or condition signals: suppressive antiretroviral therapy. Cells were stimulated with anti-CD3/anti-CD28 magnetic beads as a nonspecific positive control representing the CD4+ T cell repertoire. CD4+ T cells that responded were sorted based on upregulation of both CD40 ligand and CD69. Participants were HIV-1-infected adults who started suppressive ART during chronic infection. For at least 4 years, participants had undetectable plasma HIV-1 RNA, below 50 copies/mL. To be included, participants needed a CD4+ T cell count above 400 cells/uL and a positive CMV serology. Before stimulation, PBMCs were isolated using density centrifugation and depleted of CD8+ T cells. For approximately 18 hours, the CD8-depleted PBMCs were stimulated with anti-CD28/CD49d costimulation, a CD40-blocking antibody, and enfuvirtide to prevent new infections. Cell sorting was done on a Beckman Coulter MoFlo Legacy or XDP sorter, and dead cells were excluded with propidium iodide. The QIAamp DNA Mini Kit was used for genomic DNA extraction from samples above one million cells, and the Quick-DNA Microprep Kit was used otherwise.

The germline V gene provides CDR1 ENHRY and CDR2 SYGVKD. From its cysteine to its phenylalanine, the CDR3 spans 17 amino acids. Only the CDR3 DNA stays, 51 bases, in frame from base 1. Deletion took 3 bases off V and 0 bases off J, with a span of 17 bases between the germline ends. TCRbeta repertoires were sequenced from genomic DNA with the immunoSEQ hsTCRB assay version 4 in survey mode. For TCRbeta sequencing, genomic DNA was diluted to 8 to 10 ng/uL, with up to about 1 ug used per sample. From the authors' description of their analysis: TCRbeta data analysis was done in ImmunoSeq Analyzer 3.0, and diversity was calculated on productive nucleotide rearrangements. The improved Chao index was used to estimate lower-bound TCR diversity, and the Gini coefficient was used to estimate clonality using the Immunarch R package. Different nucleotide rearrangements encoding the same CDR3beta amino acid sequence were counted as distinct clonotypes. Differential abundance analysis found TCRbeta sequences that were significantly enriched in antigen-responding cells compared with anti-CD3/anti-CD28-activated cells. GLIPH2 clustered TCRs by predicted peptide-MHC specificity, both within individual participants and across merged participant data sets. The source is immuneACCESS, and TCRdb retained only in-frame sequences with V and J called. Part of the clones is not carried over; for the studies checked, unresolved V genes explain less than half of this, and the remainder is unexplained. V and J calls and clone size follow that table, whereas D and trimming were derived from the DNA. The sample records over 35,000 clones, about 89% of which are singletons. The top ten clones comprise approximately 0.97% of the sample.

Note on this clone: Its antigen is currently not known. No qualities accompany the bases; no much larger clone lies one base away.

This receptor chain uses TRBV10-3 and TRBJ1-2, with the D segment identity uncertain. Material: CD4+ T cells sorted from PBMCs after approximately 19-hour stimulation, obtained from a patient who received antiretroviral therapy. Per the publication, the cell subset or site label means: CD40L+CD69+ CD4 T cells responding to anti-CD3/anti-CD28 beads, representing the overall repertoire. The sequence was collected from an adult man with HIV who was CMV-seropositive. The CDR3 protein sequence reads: CAISEPVGRASNYGYTF. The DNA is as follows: TGTGCCATCAGTGAACCTGTGGGTAGGGCTTCTAACTATGGCTACACCTTC.